Sequencing of this TCR beta chain was carried out in a study of control samples from healthy donors and cancer patients. The table lists this clone with a few counts. Repertoires were generated with immunoSEQ multiplex PCR, while TCRdb's copy carries only in-frame clones and drops some. The top ten hold 2% to 2.5% of the sample, which has approximately 100,000 clones, almost 85% seen once. Sequencing input: blood. The TCR sequence derives from a man in his 60s in good health.

The CDR3 here is CASSSYRGSYEQYF. CDR3 DNA: TGTGCCAGCAGCTCTTACCGGGGTTCCTACGAGCAGTACTTC. The chain has TRBV7-9 and TRBJ2-7; possibly TRBD2 for D (5 bases). Trimming cost V 4 bases and J 1 base, with 11 bases left between them. Germline CDR1 is SEHNR and CDR2 is FQNEAQ (reference sequence). The CDR3 is 14 amino acids.